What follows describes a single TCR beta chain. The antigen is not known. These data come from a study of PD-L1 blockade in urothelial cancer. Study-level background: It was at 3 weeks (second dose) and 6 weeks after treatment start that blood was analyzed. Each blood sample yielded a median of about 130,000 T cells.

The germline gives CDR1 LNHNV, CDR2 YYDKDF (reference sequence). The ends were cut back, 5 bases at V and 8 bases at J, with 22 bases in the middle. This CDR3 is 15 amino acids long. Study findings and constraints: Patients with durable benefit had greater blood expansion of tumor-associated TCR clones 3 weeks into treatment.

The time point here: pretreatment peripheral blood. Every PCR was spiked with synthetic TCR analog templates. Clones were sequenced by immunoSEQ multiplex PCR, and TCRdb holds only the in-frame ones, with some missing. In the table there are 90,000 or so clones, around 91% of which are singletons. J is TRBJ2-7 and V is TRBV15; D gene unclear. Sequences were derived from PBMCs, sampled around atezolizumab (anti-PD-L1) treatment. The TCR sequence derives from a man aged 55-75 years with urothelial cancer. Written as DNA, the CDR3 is TGTGCCACCAGCCTCCCCCACTCCCAATTCTCAAAGCAGTACTTC. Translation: CATSLPHSQFSKQYF.